This record looks at one TCR beta chain sequence and its context. Its target is not known. This record comes from a study of cytomegalovirus exposure and HLA in healthy donors. Study-level points and caveats: Association of fewer than 20,000 TCR beta sequences with HLA alleles was found at 0.05 false discovery rate in a later analysis. TCR beta V- and J-gene trimming was later associated with a missense DCLRE1C variant. Per a prior analysis, the majority of TCR beta V segments were productive roughly 87% or roughly 30% of the time.

The study ran its PCR with 60 Vbeta and 13 Jbeta primers. Measured with immunoSEQ multiplex PCR; TCRdb has only the in-frame clones, and not every one. The profile shows more than 110,000 clones, about 80% of them singletons. Germline CDR1 reads KGHSH; CDR2 reads LQKENI. J lost 4 bases, V lost 5 bases, and 8 bases had no gene match. The CDR3 totals 15 residues. This sequence joins TRBV18 and TRBJ1-1, with 9 bases matching TRBD1. Sequenced: PBMCs. The TCR comes from a man aged 25 to 40 in good health and CMV-seropositive. The CDR3 spells CASSRQGEVSTEAFF. CDR3 DNA sequence: TGTGCCAGCTCAAGACAGGGGGAGGTCAGCACTGAAGCTTTCTTT.